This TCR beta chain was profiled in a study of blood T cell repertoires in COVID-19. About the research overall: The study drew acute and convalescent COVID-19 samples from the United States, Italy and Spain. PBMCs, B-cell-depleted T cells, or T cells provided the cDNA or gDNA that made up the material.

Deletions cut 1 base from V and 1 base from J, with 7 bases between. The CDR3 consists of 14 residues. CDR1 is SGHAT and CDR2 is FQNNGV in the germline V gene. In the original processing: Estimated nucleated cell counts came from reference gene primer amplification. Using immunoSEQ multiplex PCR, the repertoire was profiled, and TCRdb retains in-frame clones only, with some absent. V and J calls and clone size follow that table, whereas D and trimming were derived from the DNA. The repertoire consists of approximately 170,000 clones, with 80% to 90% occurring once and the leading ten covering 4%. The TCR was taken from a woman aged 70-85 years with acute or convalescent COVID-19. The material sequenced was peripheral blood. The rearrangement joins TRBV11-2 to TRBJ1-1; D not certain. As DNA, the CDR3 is TGTGCCAGCAGCTTAGCGGAGCAGAACACTGAAGCTTTCTTT. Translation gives CASSLAEQNTEAFF.